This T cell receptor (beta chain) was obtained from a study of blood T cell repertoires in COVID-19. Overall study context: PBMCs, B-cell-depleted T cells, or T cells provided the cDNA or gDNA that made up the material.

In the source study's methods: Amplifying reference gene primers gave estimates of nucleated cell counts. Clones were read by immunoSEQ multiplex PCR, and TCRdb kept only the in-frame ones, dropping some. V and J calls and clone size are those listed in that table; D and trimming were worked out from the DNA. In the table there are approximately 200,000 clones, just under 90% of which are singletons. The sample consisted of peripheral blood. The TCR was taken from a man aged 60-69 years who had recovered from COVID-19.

The CDR3 is CASSFNGRATDTQYF. CDR3 coding DNA: TGTGCCAGCAGCTTCAACGGGAGGGCCACAGATACGCAGTATTTT. This chain uses TRBV7-3 with TRBJ2-3, with 8 bases lining up with TRBD2. The CDR3 contains 15 residues. V was clipped by 3 bases and J by 2 bases; unmatched bases: 4. The germline gives CDR1 SGHTA, CDR2 FQGTGA.